This T cell receptor (beta chain) was sequenced in a study of blood T cell repertoires in COVID-19. The V end lost 0 bases, the J end lost 5 bases, and 17 bases lay between the germline ends. The CDR3 loop spans 16 amino acids. CDR1 and CDR2 (germline): SGHDN, FVKESK. Profiling relied on immunoSEQ multiplex PCR, and the TCRdb table lists in-frame clones only, not all of them. The sample lists some 170,000 clones; roughly 87% were seen once. Sequenced material: PBMCs or T cells enriched from blood (not recorded which). The origin of this receptor is a human donor with acute COVID-19. The donor label of this sample is uncertain. The V and J genes are TRBV14 and TRBJ2-7, with D possibly matching TRBD2 (6 bases). CDR3 sequence: CASSQDRRAPRDEQYF. For the CDR3, the DNA is TGTGCCAGCAGCCAAGATCGGAGGGCCCCCCGGGACGAGCAGTACTTC.